The 23 T cell receptor beta chains presented below share a single source sample, sequenced in a study of T-cell memory formation after mild COVID-19 (dated by TCRdb to about 2021). The library was prepared using 5' RACE. TCRdb names Illumina NovaSeq 6000 as the instrument used. TCRdb itself trimmed the public reads at Q25 with fastp, ran MiXCR and retained productive beta chains. Duplicate CDR3 protein sequences are folded into a single record with the most common DNA and genes. The sample table holds hundreds of thousands of distinct CDR3 sequences, of which approximately 27% were seen once. The ten largest clones add up to less than 15% of the sample. Specimen: PBMCs or a T cell subset sorted from them (not recorded which). The source of these receptors is an adult woman who had mild COVID-19 (a few samples of this study predate the infection). The sample titles of this study are shuffled in the database, so cell type and time point are left out; the donor was told from shared clones.

The chain joins TRBV25-1 to TRBJ2-2; TRBD1 matches at 7 bases. This CDR3 comprises 16 residues. V dropped 3 bases and J dropped 2; count of bases not matched to a gene: 6. Germline CDR1 and CDR2: MGHDK and SYGVNS. The CDR3 bases are TGTGCCAGCAGTGATTCCGGGACAGCTAACACCGGGGAGCTGTTTTTT. This gives the protein CASSDSGTANTGELFF.

This chain joins TRBV6-1 and TRBJ1-1; D is unclear. V was shortened by 3 bases and J by 4 bases, with 9 bases between the two germline ends. Germline-derived CDR1 and CDR2 are MNHNS and SASEGT. This CDR3 comprises 13 residues. The chain's CDR3 is CASSEAGSTEAFF. DNA for the CDR3: TGTGCCAGCAGTGAGGCGGGTTCCACTGAAGCTTTCTTT.

In this sample, this clonotype turned up a few times. This chain uses TRBV3-1 with TRBJ2-7; D may be TRBD2 (7 bases). This CDR3 has 13 residues. Looked up from germline, CDR1 is LGHDT and CDR2 is YNNKEL (reference sequence). V was shortened by 1 base and J by 7 bases, with 11 bases between the two germline ends. The CDR3 is CASSQAGGREQYF. The DNA of the CDR3 is TGTGCCAGCAGCCAAGCGGGGGGCCGGGAGCAGTACTTC.

This clonotype was detected only a few times. The chain is built from TRBV16 and TRBJ2-7; D call uncertain. V dropped 2 bases and J dropped 2 bases, with 10 bases sitting between them. The CDR3 has 14 amino acids. Germline V gene lookup returns CDR1 KGHSY and CDR2 FQNENV. The CDR3 DNA follows: TGTGCCAGCAGCCAAACCAGTCGAGCCTACGAGCAGTACTTC. Translated: CASSQTSRAYEQYF. Supplemented by reference TRBV16 and TRBJ2-7, the full variable domain reads GEEVAQTPKHLVRGEGQKAKLYCAPIKGHSYVFWYQQVLKNEFKFLISFQNENVFDETGMPKERFSAKCLPNSPCSLEIQATKLEDSAVYFCASSQTSRAYEQYFGPGTRLTVT.

V and J are TRBV3-1 and TRBJ2-4; D ambiguous. The CDR3 runs 13 residues. The V end lost 5 bases, the J end lost 1 base, and 6 bases lay between the germline ends. Germline-derived CDR1 and CDR2 are LGHDT and YNNKEL (reference sequence). In nucleotides, the CDR3 is TGTGCCAGCAGCTCCGCTGCCAAAAACATTCAGTACTTC. This codes for CASSSAAKNIQYF.

V is TRBV3-1 and J is TRBJ2-5, with D perhaps TRBD2 (6 bases). V lost 4 bases and J 0 bases, leaving 12 bases between the germline ends. Germline CDR1 is LGHDT and CDR2 is YNNKEL (reference sequence). The CDR3 length is 15 residues. The CDR3 spells CASSPGLSYQETQYF. The DNA for the CDR3 is TGTGCCAGCAGCCCGGGACTCTCGTACCAAGAGACCCAGTACTTC.

In its sample, this clonotype was seen once. The J gene is TRBJ1-1, the V gene TRBV18; 8 bases match TRBD1. There are 18 residues in the CDR3. J gave up 0 bases and V 3 bases, and 12 bases lay outside the gene matches. Germline V gene lookup returns CDR1 KGHSH and CDR2 LQKENI. CDR3: CASSPRYLTGVMNTEAFF. CDR3 sequence (DNA): TGTGCCAGCTCACCTCGATATTTGACAGGGGTGATGAACACTGAAGCTTTCTTT.

Points on this clonotype: Since a much larger clone is just one base distant, this may be a read error. The chain joins TRBV20-1 to TRBJ1-1; a possible D gene is TRBD1 (5 bases). This CDR3 has 12 residues. Per germline, CDR1 DFQATT and CDR2 SNEGSKA (reference sequence). Trimming stripped 0 bases from V and 5 bases from J, with 7 bases between. CDR3: CSARDRETEAFF. The CDR3 region has the DNA TGCAGTGCTAGAGACAGGGAGACTGAAGCTTTCTTT.

This clonotype was observed a few times. The CDR3 protein is CASSYTGGYGYTF. The CDR3 region has the DNA TGTGCCAGCAGTTACACAGGGGGCTATGGCTACACCTTC. The V and J genes are TRBV6-5 and TRBJ1-2, with 8 bases that match TRBD1. Germline trimming cut 2 bases from V and 4 bases from J; bases unmatched to any gene: 0. This CDR3 is 13 amino acids long. Germline CDR1 and CDR2: MNHEY and SVGAGI.

This chain connects TRBV7-6 to TRBJ2-5, with D perhaps being TRBD1 or TRBD2 (6 bases each). V was shortened by 3 bases and J by 4 bases, with 9 bases between the two germline ends. This CDR3 spans 13 amino acids. CDR1 and CDR2 from the germline V gene are SGHVS and FNYEAQ. Here the CDR3 DNA reads TGTGCCAGCAGCTTTGGAGGGGGAGAGACCCAGTACTTC. Its protein is CASSFGGGETQYF.

This clonotype was seen more than once but under ten times. The chain combines TRBV7-2 with TRBJ2-1, with TRBD2 matching 8 bases. The CDR3 is made up of 14 amino acids. CDR1 is SGHTA, CDR2 FQGNSA, per germline. V was pared by 6 bases and J by 6 bases, with 7 bases of the junction left unmatched. The CDR3 nucleotides are TGTGCCAGCAGGACTACGGGAGGGAGCAATGAGCAGTTCTTC. Encoded protein: CASRTTGGSNEQFF.

This clonotype has at least ten counts. V and J are TRBV4-1 and TRBJ1-1; a possible D gene is TRBD1 (5 bases). The germline V gene encodes CDR1 MGHRA and CDR2 YSYEKL. V was pared by 3 bases and J by 4 bases, with 12 bases between. The CDR3 contains 14 residues. CDR3 sequence (DNA): TGCGCCAGCAGCCAGAACAGCAGGGTCACTGAAGCTTTCTTT. Its translation: CASSQNSRVTEAFF.

The chain couples TRBV18 to TRBJ2-5, with 10 bases that match TRBD2. This CDR3 is built from 16 residues. V shed 2 bases and J 2 bases; nucleotides not matched to a gene: 5. Germline V lookup: CDR1 KGHSH, CDR2 LQKENI. The CDR3 loop is CASSPGIAGGQETQYF. CDR3 in DNA: TGTGCCAGCTCACCAGGAATAGCGGGGGGACAAGAGACCCAGTACTTC.

V gene TRBV3-1 combines with J gene TRBJ1-5; D unclear. The CDR3 consists of 16 residues. Per the germline V gene, CDR1 is LGHDT and CDR2 is YNNKEL (reference sequence). The germline V and J ends were trimmed by 5 bases and 0 bases, with 14 bases remaining between them. As DNA, the CDR3 is TGTGCCAGCAGCACTACGATGGCGGGTAGCAATCAGCCCCAGCATTTT. Translation gives CASSTTMAGSNQPQHF.

This chain uses TRBV3-1 with TRBJ2-2, with TRBD2 matching over 8 bases. Germline V gives CDR1 LGHDT, CDR2 YNNKEL (reference sequence). The CDR3 is 16 residues long. V lost 5 bases, J lost 4 bases, and 9 bases stayed unmatched. CDR3 sequence: CASSISRGGGTGELFF. The CDR3 nucleotides are TGTGCCAGCAGCATTAGCCGGGGGGGCGGCACCGGGGAGCTGTTTTTT.

This clonotype was counted only a few times. This chain links TRBV24-1 with TRBJ2-7; TRBD1 agrees at 7 bases. CDR1 is KGHDR and CDR2 is SFDVKD in the germline V gene. The CDR3 is made up of 14 amino acids. J was trimmed by 3 bases and V by 5 bases; bases with no gene match: 6. The CDR3 reads CATSGQGRIYEQYF. CDR3 DNA: TGTGCCACCAGTGGACAGGGACGGATCTACGAGCAGTACTTC.

This clonotype was counted at least ten times. The chain is built from TRBV29-1 and TRBJ2-4; D possibly uses TRBD1 or TRBD2 (5 bases each). CDR3 size: 11 residues. Germline values: CDR1 SQVTM, CDR2 ANQGSEA. The V end was cut by 7 bases, the J end by 6 bases, with 10 bases between. CDR3 DNA sequence: TGCAGCGGTGGGACCTTAAACATTCAGTACTTC. Translation gives CSGGTLNIQYF. Full variable domain (rest looked up from reference TRBV29-1 and TRBJ2-4): SAVISQKPSRDICQRGTSLTIQCQVDSQVTMMFWYRQQPGQSLTLIATANQGSEATYESGFVIDKFPISRPNLTFSTLTVSNMSPEDSSIYLCSGGTLNIQYFGAGTRLSVL.

This clonotype was recorded only once. The chain is built from TRBV27 and TRBJ2-3, with 8 bases aligning to TRBD1. Germline V gene sequence: CDR1 MNHEY, CDR2 SMNVEV (reference sequence). The CDR3 loop spans 16 amino acids. V shed 7 bases, J shed 3 bases, and the junction held 12 bases outside the gene matches. CDR3 bases: TGTGCCAGCAATCTCCGCACAGGGGGAAGGACAGATACGCAGTATTTT. Translation gives CASNLRTGGRTDTQYF.

This clonotype was picked up one time. The CDR3 bases are TGCGCCAGCAGCCCCCAGGGGAAGGGACTAGGCAATGAGCAGTTCTTC. It specifies CASSPQGKGLGNEQFF. This chain links TRBV4-1 with TRBJ2-1, with 8 bases aligning to TRBD2. This CDR3 contains 16 residues. V dropped 4 bases and J dropped 6; count of bases not matched to a gene: 11. Germline lookup yields CDR1 MGHRA and CDR2 YSYEKL.

This clonotype came up a few times. This chain uses TRBV7-9 with TRBJ1-1; 7 bases match TRBD1. Germline CDR1 SEHNR, CDR2 FQNEAQ (reference sequence). The ends lost 5 bases at V and 4 bases at J; junction bases unmatched: 4. CDR3 size: 13 residues. The CDR3: CASSINRGTEAFF. DNA of the CDR3: TGTGCCAGCAGCATAAACAGGGGCACTGAAGCTTTCTTT.

This clonotype was seen a few times. The chain employs TRBV9 and TRBJ2-5; the D gene is possibly TRBD2 (5 bases). Trimming took off 2 bases at V and 1 base at J, with 12 bases between the two ends. Germline CDR1 SGDLS, CDR2 YYNGEE. This CDR3 has 15 amino acids. For the CDR3, the DNA is TGTGCCAGCAGCGTCGGGCGAGGGCGCCAAGAGACCCAGTACTTC. Amino acid sequence: CASSVGRGRQETQYF.

In this sample, this clonotype turned up a few times. V gene TRBV30 combines with J gene TRBJ2-7; 8 bases align to TRBD2. With V trimmed by 4 bases and J by 2 bases, 4 bases remained unmatched. CDR1 is GTSNPN and CDR2 is SVGIG in the germline V gene (reference sequence). This CDR3 region has 13 residues. The CDR3 is CAWNPGLAYEQYF. CDR3 DNA: TGTGCCTGGAATCCGGGACTAGCCTACGAGCAGTACTTC.

The chain has TRBV29-1 and TRBJ2-1; 9 bases fit TRBD2. The CDR3 contains 16 residues. Germline lookup yields CDR1 SQVTM and CDR2 ANQGSEA. Unmatched junction bases numbered 10, after V lost 3 bases and J lost 4 bases. CDR3 region: CSVDGFSGSGYNEQFF. As DNA, the CDR3 is TGCAGCGTTGATGGGTTTAGCGGGAGCGGATACAATGAGCAGTTCTTC.